The 9 T cell receptor beta chains below were found in one sample sequenced in a study of post-analysis software for immune sequencing data. General study points: TRBV5-6, TRBV5-1 and TRBV20-1 belonged to a set of five TRBV segments that were more frequent in patients than controls.

Their recognized antigens are unknown. Prepared libraries of TCR beta cDNA carried unique molecular identifiers. TCRdb re-derived calls from the PCR reads in MiXCR, one entry per CDR3 protein. The sample consists of over 700,000 distinct CDR3 sequences, roughly 27% of them appearing once. Sequenced: blood. The receptors originated from a girl under 18 with multiple sclerosis.

The V gene is TRBV5-1, the J gene TRBJ2-3; 16 nucleotides match TRBD2. V shed 2 bases, J shed 5 bases, and the junction held 8 bases outside the gene matches. Germline V gives CDR1 SGHRS, CDR2 YFSETQ. The CDR3 runs 18 residues. CDR3 region: CASSFGTSGRAERDTQYF. The CDR3, as DNA: TGCGCCAGCAGCTTCGGGACTAGCGGGAGGGCCGAGAGAGATACGCAGTATTTT.

This clonotype was picked up a small number of times. The rearrangement links TRBV5-1 to TRBJ1-1, with D possibly being TRBD1 (5 bases). Trimming removed 4 bases at V and 6 bases at J, with 13 bases between. Germline V CDR1 and CDR2: SGHRS, YFSETQ. This CDR3 has 13 residues. The DNA of the CDR3 is TGCGCCAGCAGCCTGGTAGGGGCTCCTGAAGCTTTCTTT. The encoded protein is CASSLVGAPEAFF.

This clonotype has a handful of counts. The chain joins TRBV5-5 to TRBJ1-1; 7 nucleotides align to TRBD1. Germline loops: CDR1 SGHKS, CDR2 YYEKEE (reference sequence). After removal of 1 base from V and 4 bases from J, the junction contained 19 bases not matched to a gene. The CDR3 has 19 residues. CDR3 sequence reads: CASSLMVDRVAQKRTEAFF. The CDR3 nucleotides are TGTGCCAGCAGCTTGATGGTCGACAGGGTAGCACAAAAACGCACTGAAGCTTTCTTT. The complete variable domain, with remaining parts taken from reference TRBV5-5 and TRBJ1-1, reads DAGVTQSPTHLIKTRGQQVTLRCSPISGHKSVSWYQQVLGQGPQFIFQYYEKEERGRGNFPDRFSARQFPNYSSELNVNALLLGDSALYLCASSLMVDRVAQKRTEAFFGQGTRLTVV.

J is TRBJ2-1 and V is TRBV6-7; 8 bases are a match to TRBD1. TRBV6-7 is filed as an ORF, its function uncertain. V was pared by 6 bases and J by 4 bases, with 8 bases of the junction left unmatched. The CDR3 extends over 15 amino acids. The CDR3 loop reads CASSPGQGQYNEQFF. CDR3 coding DNA: TGTGCCAGCAGCCCCGGACAGGGCCAATACAATGAGCAGTTCTTC.

The J gene is TRBJ2-1, the V gene TRBV6-2 or TRBV6-3; 7 nucleotides line up with TRBD1. The CDR3 covers 12 residues. Trimming took 6 bases from V and 13 from J; bases not matched to a gene: 9. Germline V gene data show CDR1 as MNHEY and CDR2 as SVGEGT. This CDR3 reads CASSQDRWAQFF. The CDR3 DNA reads as TGTGCCAGCAGCCAGGACAGGTGGGCCCAGTTCTTC.

This clonotype was picked up a small number of times. The chain couples TRBV10-3 to TRBJ2-3; TRBD2 matches at 10 bases. V was clipped by 5 bases and J by 7 bases; unmatched bases: 9. The germline V gene encodes CDR1 ENHRY and CDR2 SYGVKD. The CDR3 spans 15 residues. This CDR3 is CAISRLAGDTNTQYF. CDR3 coding DNA: TGTGCCATCAGTCGACTAGCGGGCGACACCAATACGCAGTATTTT.

CDR3 DNA sequence: TGTGCCAGCAGCTCGACAGGGACTAATGAAAAACTGTTTTTT. Amino acids: CASSSTGTNEKLFF. V and J are TRBV6-6 and TRBJ1-4; 7 nucleotides align to TRBD1. This CDR3 spans 14 amino acids. The V gene end was trimmed by 6 bases and the J gene end by 2 bases; junction bases not matched to a gene: 3. Germline V gives CDR1 MNHNY, CDR2 SVGAGI (reference sequence).

This clonotype was seen a few times. The chain links TRBV12-3 or TRBV12-4 to TRBJ2-4; D remains ambiguous. Deletions cut 1 base from V and 0 bases from J, with 10 bases between. The CDR3 has 16 residues. CDR3 nucleotides: TGTGCCAGCAGTTTAGACACTTACCTAGCCAAAAACATTCAGTACTTC. The encoded protein is CASSLDTYLAKNIQYF.

This clonotype was observed a handful of times. V usage is TRBV20-1 and J usage is TRBJ2-7; 9 bases are a match to TRBD2. Germline V gene lookup returns CDR1 DFQATT and CDR2 SNEGSKA (reference sequence). With 3 bases clipped from V and 2 bases from J, the junction kept 2 bases outside the gene matches. The CDR3 sequence is 13 residues long. CDR3 amino acids: CSASKRGAYEQYF. Here the CDR3 DNA reads TGCAGTGCTAGTAAGCGGGGGGCCTACGAGCAGTACTTC.